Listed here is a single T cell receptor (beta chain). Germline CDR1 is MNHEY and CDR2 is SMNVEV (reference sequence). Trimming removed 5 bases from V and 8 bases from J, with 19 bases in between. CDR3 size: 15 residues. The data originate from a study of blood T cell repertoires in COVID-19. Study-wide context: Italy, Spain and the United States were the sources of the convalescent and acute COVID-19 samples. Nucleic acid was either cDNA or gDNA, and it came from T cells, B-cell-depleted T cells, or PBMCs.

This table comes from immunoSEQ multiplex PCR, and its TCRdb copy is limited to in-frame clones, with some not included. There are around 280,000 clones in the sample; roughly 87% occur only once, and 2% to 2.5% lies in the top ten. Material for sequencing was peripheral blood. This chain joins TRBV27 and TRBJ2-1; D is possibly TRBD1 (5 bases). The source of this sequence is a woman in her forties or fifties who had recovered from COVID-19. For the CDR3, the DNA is TGTGCCAGCAGTCCGAACCGAGTGGGGCCCGATGAGCAGTTCTTC. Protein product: CASSPNRVGPDEQFF.